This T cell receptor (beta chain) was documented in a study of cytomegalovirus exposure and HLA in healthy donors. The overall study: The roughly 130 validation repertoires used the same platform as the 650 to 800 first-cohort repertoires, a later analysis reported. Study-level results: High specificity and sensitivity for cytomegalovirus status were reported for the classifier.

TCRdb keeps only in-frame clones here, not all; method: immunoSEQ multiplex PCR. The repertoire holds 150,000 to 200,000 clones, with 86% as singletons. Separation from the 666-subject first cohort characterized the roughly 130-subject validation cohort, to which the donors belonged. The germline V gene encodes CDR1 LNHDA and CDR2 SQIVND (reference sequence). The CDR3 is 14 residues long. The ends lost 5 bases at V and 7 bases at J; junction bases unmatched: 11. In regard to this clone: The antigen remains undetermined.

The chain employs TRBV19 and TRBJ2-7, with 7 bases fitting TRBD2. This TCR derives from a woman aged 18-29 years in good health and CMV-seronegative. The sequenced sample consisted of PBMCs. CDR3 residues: CASSPREGRGEQYF. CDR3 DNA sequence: TGTGCCAGTAGTCCAAGGGAGGGAAGAGGGGAGCAGTACTTC.